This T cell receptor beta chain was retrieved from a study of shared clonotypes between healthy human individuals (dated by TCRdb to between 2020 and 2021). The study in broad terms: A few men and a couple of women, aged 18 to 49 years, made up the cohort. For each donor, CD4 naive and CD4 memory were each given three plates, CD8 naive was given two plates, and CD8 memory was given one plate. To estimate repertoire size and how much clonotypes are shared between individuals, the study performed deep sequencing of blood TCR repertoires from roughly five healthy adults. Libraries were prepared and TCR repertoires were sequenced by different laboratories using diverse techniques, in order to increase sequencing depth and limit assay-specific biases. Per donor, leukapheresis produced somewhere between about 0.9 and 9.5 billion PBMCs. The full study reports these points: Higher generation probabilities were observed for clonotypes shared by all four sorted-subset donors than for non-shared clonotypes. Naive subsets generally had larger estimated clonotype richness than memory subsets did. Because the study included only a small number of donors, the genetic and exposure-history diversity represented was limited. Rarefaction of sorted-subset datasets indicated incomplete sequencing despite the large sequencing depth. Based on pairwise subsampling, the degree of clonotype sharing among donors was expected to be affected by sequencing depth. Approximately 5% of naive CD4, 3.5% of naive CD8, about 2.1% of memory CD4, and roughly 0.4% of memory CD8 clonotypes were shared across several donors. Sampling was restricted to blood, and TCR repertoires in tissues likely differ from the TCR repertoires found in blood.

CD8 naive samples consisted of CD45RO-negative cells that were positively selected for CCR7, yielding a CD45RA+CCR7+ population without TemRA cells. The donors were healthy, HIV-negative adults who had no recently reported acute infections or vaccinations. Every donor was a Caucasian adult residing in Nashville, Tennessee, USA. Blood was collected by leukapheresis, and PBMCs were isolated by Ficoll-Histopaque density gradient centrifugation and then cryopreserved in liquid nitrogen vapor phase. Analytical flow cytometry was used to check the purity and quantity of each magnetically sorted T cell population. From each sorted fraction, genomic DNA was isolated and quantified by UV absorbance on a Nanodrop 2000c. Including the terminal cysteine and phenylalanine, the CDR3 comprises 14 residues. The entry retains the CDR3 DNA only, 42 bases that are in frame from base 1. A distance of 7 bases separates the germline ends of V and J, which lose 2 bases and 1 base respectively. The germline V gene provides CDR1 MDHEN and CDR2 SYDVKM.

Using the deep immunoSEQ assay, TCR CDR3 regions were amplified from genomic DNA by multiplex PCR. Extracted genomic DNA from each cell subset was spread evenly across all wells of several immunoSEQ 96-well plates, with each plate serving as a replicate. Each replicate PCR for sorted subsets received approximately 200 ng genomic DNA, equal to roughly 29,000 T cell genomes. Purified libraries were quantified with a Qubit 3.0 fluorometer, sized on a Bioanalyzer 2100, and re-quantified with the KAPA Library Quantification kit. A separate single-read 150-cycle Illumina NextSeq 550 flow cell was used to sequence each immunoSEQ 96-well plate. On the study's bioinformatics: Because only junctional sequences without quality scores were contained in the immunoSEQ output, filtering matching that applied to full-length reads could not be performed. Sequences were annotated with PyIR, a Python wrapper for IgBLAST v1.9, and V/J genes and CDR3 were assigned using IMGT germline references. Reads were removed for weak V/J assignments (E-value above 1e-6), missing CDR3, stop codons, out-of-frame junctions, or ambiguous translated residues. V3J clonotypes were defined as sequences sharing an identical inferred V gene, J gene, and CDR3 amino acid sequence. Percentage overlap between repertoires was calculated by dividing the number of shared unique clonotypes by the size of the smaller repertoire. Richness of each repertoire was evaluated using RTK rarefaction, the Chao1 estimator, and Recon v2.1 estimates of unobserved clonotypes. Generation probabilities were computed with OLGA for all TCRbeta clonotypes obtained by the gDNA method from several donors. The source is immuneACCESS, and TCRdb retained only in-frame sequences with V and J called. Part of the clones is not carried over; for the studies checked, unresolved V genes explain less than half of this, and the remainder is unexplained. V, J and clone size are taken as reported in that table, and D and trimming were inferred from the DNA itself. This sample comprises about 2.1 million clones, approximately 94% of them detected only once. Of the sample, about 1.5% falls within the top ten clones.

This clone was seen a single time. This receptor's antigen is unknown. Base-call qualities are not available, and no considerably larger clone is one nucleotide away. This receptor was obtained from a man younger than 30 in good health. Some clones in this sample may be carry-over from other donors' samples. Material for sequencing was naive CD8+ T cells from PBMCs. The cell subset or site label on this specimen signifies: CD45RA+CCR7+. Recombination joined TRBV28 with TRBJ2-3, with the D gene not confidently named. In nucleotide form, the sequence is TGTGCCAGCAGTTTAGGGTTCCGCACAGATACGCAGTATTTT. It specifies CASSLGFRTDTQYF.